This T cell receptor beta chain was identified during a study of cytomegalovirus exposure and HLA in healthy donors. Study observations and caveats: Usually a TCR sequence was rare, but some public TCRs were found in many donors. The listing of 160 or so TCR beta chains classed them as cytomegalovirus-associated.

This clone was found once. Its antigen is unknown. Method: immunoSEQ multiplex PCR; TCRdb's copy keeps in-frame clones and lacks some. The repertoire holds around 150,000 clones, with about 89% as singletons. Separate from the approximately 670-subject first cohort was the approximately 120-subject validation cohort, to which the donors belonged. The material sequenced was PBMCs. This receptor was identified in a woman aged 18-29 years in good health and CMV-seropositive.

CDR3 DNA: TGTGCCAGCAGGTCAGGGGGCTCAACTAATGAAAAACTGTTTTTT. It yields the protein CASRSGGSTNEKLFF. The chain combines TRBV7-8 with TRBJ1-4; TRBD1 matches 8 bases. The CDR3 runs 15 residues. Germline CDR1 and CDR2: SGHVS and FQNEAQ. Trimming removed 6 bases from V and 0 bases from J; junction bases left unmatched: 3.